This T cell receptor beta chain was retrieved from a study of radiotherapy plus CTLA-4 blockade in lung cancer. The CDR3 sequence is 14 residues long. Germline CDR1 and CDR2: SGDLS and YYNGEE. Trimming left V 3 bases short and J 4 bases short, with 11 bases between. The assay was immunoSEQ multiplex PCR, and TCRdb's table has in-frame clones only and misses some. This table holds more than 90,000 clones, 70% to 90% found once. Remarks on this clone: Its matching antigen is unknown.

General study results and limits: Early clonal dynamics of blood T cells, together with interferon-beta, were reported as the best response predictor.

This sample comprised peripheral blood, obtained from a patient treated with radiotherapy plus ipilimumab. The TCR was taken from a human donor with non-small cell lung cancer that progressed on radiotherapy plus ipilimumab. The chain couples TRBV9 to TRBJ2-1, with D perhaps matching TRBD2 (6 bases). Here the CDR3 reads CASSAASVYNEQFF. CDR3 bases: TGTGCCAGCAGCGCAGCTAGCGTATACAATGAGCAGTTCTTC.